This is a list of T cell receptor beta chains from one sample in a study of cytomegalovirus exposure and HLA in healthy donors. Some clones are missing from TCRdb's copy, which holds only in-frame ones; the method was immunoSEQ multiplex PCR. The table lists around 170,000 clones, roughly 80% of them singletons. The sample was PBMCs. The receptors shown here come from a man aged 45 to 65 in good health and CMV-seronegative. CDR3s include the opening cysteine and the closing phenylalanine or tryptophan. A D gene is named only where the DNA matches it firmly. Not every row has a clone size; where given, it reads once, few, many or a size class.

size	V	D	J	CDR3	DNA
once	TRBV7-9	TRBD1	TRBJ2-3	CASSPGTGFDTQYF	TGTGCCAGCAGCCCCGGGACAGGGTTCGATACGCAGTATTTT
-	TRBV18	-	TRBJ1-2	CASSPPGGGTVGYGYTF	TGTGCCAGCTCACCACCCGGGGGGGGGACCGTTGGCTATGGCTACACCTTC
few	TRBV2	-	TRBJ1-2	CASMGNNYGYTF	TGTGCCAGCATGGGCAACAACTATGGCTACACCTTC
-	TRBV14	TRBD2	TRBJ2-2	CASSHRAGTGELFF	TGTGCCAGCAGCCATAGAGCGGGGACCGGGGAGCTGTTTTTT
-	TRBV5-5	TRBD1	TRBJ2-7	CASSLDRAFSYEQYF	TGTGCCAGCAGTTTAGACAGGGCCTTCTCCTACGAGCAGTACTTC
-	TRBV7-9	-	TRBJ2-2	CASSLREVKAPGELFF	TGTGCCAGCAGCTTACGTGAGGTTAAGGCCCCCGGGGAGCTGTTTTTT
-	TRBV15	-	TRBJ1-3	CATSRDRSFSGNTIYF	TGTGCCACCAGCAGAGATCGTAGCTTCTCCGGAAACACCATATATTTT
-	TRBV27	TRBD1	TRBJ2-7	CASSYSGQPPYEQYF	TGTGCCAGCAGTTATTCGGGACAGCCACCCTACGAGCAGTACTTC
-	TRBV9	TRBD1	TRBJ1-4	CASSPGQGGEKLFF	TGTGCCAGCAGCCCCGGACAGGGGGGCGAAAAACTGTTTTTT
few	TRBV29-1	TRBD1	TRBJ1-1	CSVTNGQGNAEAFF	TGCAGCGTTACCAATGGACAGGGGAACGCTGAAGCTTTCTTT
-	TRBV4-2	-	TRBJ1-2	CASSQDENGAAGIYGYTF	TGTGCCAGCAGCCAAGATGAAAATGGCGCGGCAGGGATTTATGGCTACACCTTC
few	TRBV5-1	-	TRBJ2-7	CASSLGAGPSEQYF	TGCGCCAGCAGCTTGGGTGCCGGTCCGAGCGAGCAGTACTTC
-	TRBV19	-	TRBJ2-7	CASRKTGEAYEQYF	TGTGCCAGTAGGAAAACCGGGGAGGCCTACGAGCAGTACTTC
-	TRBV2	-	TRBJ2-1	CASRWGRGSYNEQFF	TGTGCCAGCAGGTGGGGGCGAGGCTCCTACAATGAGCAGTTCTTC
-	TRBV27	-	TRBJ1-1	CASSLGRNREAFF	TGTGCCAGCAGTCTCGGACGGAACAGGGAAGCTTTCTTT
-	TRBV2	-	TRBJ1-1	CASKEGGRGGNTEAFF	TGTGCCAGCAAGGAGGGGGGGCGGGGGGGGAACACTGAAGCTTTCTTT
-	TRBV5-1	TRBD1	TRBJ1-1	CASSSGQGRSNTEAFF	TGCGCCAGCAGCTCGGGACAGGGACGCTCCAACACTGAAGCTTTCTTT
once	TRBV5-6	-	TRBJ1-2	CASSLGSIYYGYTF	TGTGCCAGCAGCTTGGGGAGTATTTACTATGGCTACACCTTC
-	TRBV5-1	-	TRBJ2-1	CASSLIETEDEQFF	TGCGCCAGCAGCTTGATAGAAACCGAGGATGAGCAGTTCTTC
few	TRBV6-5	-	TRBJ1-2	CASSSEDYGYTF	TGTGCCAGCAGTTCAGAGGACTATGGCTACACCTTC
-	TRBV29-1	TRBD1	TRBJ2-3	CSHRGPTDTQYF	TGCAGCCACAGGGGACCTACAGATACGCAGTATTTT
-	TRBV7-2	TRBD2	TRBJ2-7	CASSLLLAGRPYEQYF	TGTGCCAGCAGCCTACTGCTAGCGGGGCGTCCCTACGAGCAGTACTTC
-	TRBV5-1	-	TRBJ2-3	CASSFPGDTQYF	TGCGCCAGCAGCTTTCCAGGGGATACGCAGTATTTT
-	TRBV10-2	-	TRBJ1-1	CASKGTEAFF	TGCGCCAGCAAGGGGACTGAAGCTTTCTTT
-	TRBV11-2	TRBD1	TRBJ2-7	CASSRDRGVYEQYF	TGTGCCAGCAGCCGGGACAGAGGCGTCTACGAGCAGTACTTC
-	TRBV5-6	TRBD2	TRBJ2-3	CASSGRLAGAYTDTQYF	TGTGCCAGCAGCGGGCGGTTAGCGGGGGCCTACACAGATACGCAGTATTTT
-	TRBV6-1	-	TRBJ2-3	CASHRGTSTDTQYF	TGTGCCAGCCATAGGGGTACTAGCACAGATACGCAGTATTTT